This T cell receptor (beta chain) derives from a study of blood T cell repertoires in COVID-19. For the study at large: Acute and convalescent COVID-19 specimens originated in the United States, Italy and Spain.

Germline CDR1 SQVTM, CDR2 ANQGSEA. The CDR3 sequence is 14 residues long. Between the trimmed V and J ends, which lost 5 bases and 0 bases, there was a span of 14 bases. Generated by immunoSEQ multiplex PCR, the TCRdb table keeps only in-frame clones and is missing some. The sample carries under 200,000 clones, around four fifths recorded once. Sequenced input: peripheral blood. The chain joins TRBV29-1 to TRBJ2-7; D ambiguous. This TCR derives from a man between 65 and 85 years old with active or convalescent COVID-19. The CDR3 region is CSVRNLGVSYEQYF. The CDR3 coding sequence is TGCAGCGTTCGGAACTTAGGAGTCTCCTACGAGCAGTACTTC.